One sample yielded the 27 T cell receptor beta chains listed below, sequenced in a study of neoadjuvant anti-PD-1 for oral cavity cancer. Clones were sequenced by immunoSEQ multiplex PCR, and TCRdb holds only the in-frame ones, with some missing. This sample has approximately 35,000 clones; just under 90% occur once, and the top ten carry roughly 3.6%. The sequenced sample was PBMCs, obtained before nivolumab (anti-PD-1) treatment. These receptor sequences come from a person aged 40 to 85 with oral cavity squamous cell carcinoma.

This clone was seen a single time. This sequence joins TRBV5-1 and TRBJ2-3; TRBD2 agrees at 12 bases. The CDR3 has 15 residues. The germline V gene has CDR1 SGHRS and CDR2 YFSETQ. Trimming at V came to 6 bases and at J to 2 bases, leaving 4 bases not matched to a gene. The CDR3 region has the DNA TGCGCCAGCAATCTAGCGGGGGGGCCCACAGATACGCAGTATTTT. It specifies CASNLAGGPTDTQYF.

This clone showed up just a few times. The chain is built from TRBV4-3 and TRBJ1-2, with a possible D match to TRBD1 (5 bases). The germline V gene encodes CDR1 LGHNA and CDR2 YSLEER. This CDR3 has 15 residues. V shed 4 bases and J shed 4 bases, with 16 bases lying between them. The DNA of the CDR3 is TGCGCCAGCAGCCCAAGATGGGACGGATCCTATGGCTACACCTTC. Protein: CASSPRWDGSYGYTF.

This chain uses TRBV4-3 with TRBJ2-1; 15 positions agree with TRBD2. Losses at the gene ends were 0 bases for V and 5 bases for J; bases not matched to a gene: 8. Per the germline V gene, CDR1 is LGHNA and CDR2 is YSLEER. CDR3 length equals 19 residues. The CDR3: CASSQEVPGLAGGHNEQFF. CDR3 DNA: TGCGCCAGCAGCCAAGAAGTCCCGGGACTAGCGGGGGGCCACAATGAGCAGTTCTTC.

The J gene is TRBJ1-5, the V gene TRBV11-2, with a weak D call TRBD1 (5 bases). The V and J ends lost 0 bases and 2 bases respectively, with 8 bases between them. This CDR3 comprises 15 residues. Germline values: CDR1 SGHAT, CDR2 FQNNGV. The DNA for the CDR3 is TGTGCCAGCAGCTTAGATGGGGCCGGCAATCAGCCCCAGCATTTT. As protein: CASSLDGAGNQPQHF.

The chain has TRBV9 and TRBJ2-6, with D tentatively TRBD1 or TRBD2 (6 bases each). Germline V gene data show CDR1 as SGDLS and CDR2 as YYNGEE. The CDR3 spans 18 residues. V lost 4 bases to trimming and J lost 0 bases, with 17 bases between them. CDR3 coding DNA: TGTGCCAGCAGCTCACGCTGGGGGGCCTCCTCTGGGGCCAACGTCCTGACTTTC. Protein sequence: CASSSRWGASSGANVLTF.

This clone was observed once. The V gene is TRBV5-1, the J gene TRBJ1-3; no clear D gene. The length of the CDR3 is 14 residues. Germline CDR1 is SGHRS and CDR2 is YFSETQ. Deletions cut 4 bases from V and 6 bases from J, with 14 bases between. The CDR3 region has the DNA TGCGCCAGCAGCCCCTCGGGCCTTGAAAACACCATATATTTT. Encoded protein: CASSPSGLENTIYF.

The CDR3 loop reads CASSLEGQGYYGYTF. CDR3 in DNA: TGTGCCAGCAGCCTAGAAGGACAGGGGTACTATGGCTACACCTTC. The gene calls are TRBV5-5 and TRBJ1-2, with 9 positions matching TRBD1. Germline lookup yields CDR1 SGHKS and CDR2 YYEKEE (reference sequence). This CDR3 contains 15 residues. With V trimmed by 4 bases and J by 3 bases, 7 bases remained unmatched.

The chain's CDR3 is CASSGQPLNTEAFF. The CDR3, as DNA: TGTGCCAGCAGCGGACAGCCCTTGAACACTGAAGCTTTCTTT. J is TRBJ1-1 and V is TRBV27, with D perhaps TRBD1 (6 bases). The germline V gene encodes CDR1 MNHEY and CDR2 SMNVEV (reference sequence). The CDR3 covers 14 residues. V gave up 6 bases and J gave up 0 bases, with 11 bases separating them.

V and J are TRBV15 and TRBJ1-1; D is unclear. V lost 4 bases, J lost 1 base, and 13 bases lay in between. This CDR3 region has 15 residues. Germline CDR1 is LNHNV and CDR2 is YYDKDF (reference sequence). The CDR3 DNA is TGTGCCACCAGCATAGGAGACTTGTGGAACACTGAAGCTTTCTTT. It yields the protein CATSIGDLWNTEAFF. The full variable domain, completed using reference TRBV15 and TRBJ1-1, is DAMVIQNPRYQVTQFGKPVTLSCSQTLNHNVMYWYQQKSSQAPKLLFHYYDKDFNNEADTPDNFQSRRPNTSFCFLDIRSPGLGDTAMYLCATSIGDLWNTEAFFGQGTRLTVV.

The rearrangement joins TRBV7-2 to TRBJ2-1, with D maybe TRBD2 (5 bases). Germline lookup yields CDR1 SGHTA and CDR2 FQGNSA. The CDR3 length is 14 residues. The V and J ends lost 1 base and 9 bases respectively, with 13 bases between them. This CDR3 reads CASSLGVAGGEQFF. The CDR3 DNA reads as TGTGCCAGCAGCTTAGGGGTCGCAGGAGGTGAGCAGTTCTTC.

The chain recombines TRBV7-2 with TRBJ1-6; no definite D call. Trimming stripped 2 bases from V and 10 bases from J, with 12 bases between. CDR1 is SGHTA, CDR2 FQGNSA, per germline. The CDR3 covers 14 residues. The CDR3 DNA is TGTGCCAGCAGCTTAAGTGGGGTCAGCTCACCCCTCCACTTT. It translates to CASSLSGVSSPLHF.

This rearrangement joins TRBV9 to TRBJ2-3; D may be TRBD2 (5 bases). Germline loops: CDR1 SGDLS, CDR2 YYNGEE. The V and J ends lost 2 bases and 8 bases respectively, with 9 bases between them. CDR3 length: 12 amino acids. CDR3 region: CASSVDGVTQYF. The CDR3 nucleotides are TGTGCCAGCAGCGTGGACGGGGTTACGCAGTATTTT. The variable domain in full, completed from reference TRBV9 and TRBJ2-3, reads DSGVTQTPKHLITATGQRVTLRCSPRSGDLSVYWYQQSLDQGLQFLIQYYNGEERAKGNILERFSAQQFPDLHSELNLSSLELGDSALYFCASSVDGVTQYFGPGTRLTVL.

The rearrangement joins TRBV7-8 to TRBJ2-7; D tentatively reads TRBD1 or TRBD2 (5 bases each). Trimming shortened V by 5 bases and J by 0 bases, and 20 bases separated the two germline ends. CDR3 length equals 17 residues. Germline V lookup: CDR1 SGHVS, CDR2 FQNEAQ. DNA for the CDR3: TGTGCCAGCAGCACCCTTGAGGGGTCCCTCTTCTCCTACGAGCAGTACTTC. This gives the protein CASSTLEGSLFSYEQYF.

CDR3: CASSLAPDHGYTF. The CDR3 DNA is TGTGCCAGCAGCTTAGCGCCCGACCATGGCTACACCTTC. The gene calls are TRBV11-2 and TRBJ1-2; D call uncertain. V lost 1 base and J lost 6, with 9 bases in between. Germline-derived CDR1 and CDR2 are SGHAT and FQNNGV. The CDR3 runs to 13 residues.

The chain recombines TRBV30 with TRBJ2-3, with unresolved D. The CDR3 is made up of 13 amino acids. Trimming took off 0 bases at V and 3 bases at J, with 7 bases between the two ends. CDR1 and CDR2 (germline): GTSNPN, SVGIG (reference sequence). In DNA form, the CDR3 reads TGTGCCTGGAGTGTAACGGGTACAGATACGCAGTATTTT. It encodes CAWSVTGTDTQYF.

V usage is TRBV5-6 and J usage is TRBJ1-3; D gene ambiguous. From germline, CDR1 is SGHDT and CDR2 YYEEEE. The V gene lost 7 bases and the J gene lost 0 bases, with 11 bases spanning the gap. The CDR3 runs to 14 residues. The CDR3 spells CASSRQYSGNTIYF. CDR3 DNA sequence: TGTGCCAGCTCCAGGCAGTACTCTGGAAACACCATATATTTT.

V and J are TRBV4-1 and TRBJ1-2; 7 bases align to TRBD1. The CDR3 runs to 14 residues. After removal of 5 bases from V and 10 bases from J, the junction contained 13 bases not matched to a gene. The germline V gene encodes CDR1 MGHRA and CDR2 YSYEKL. DNA for the CDR3: TGCGCCAGCAGCGCTACGGGACAGACGATTTCCTACACCTTC. The encoded protein is CASSATGQTISYTF.

This clone turned up a few times. The chain carries TRBV6-6 and TRBJ1-6; 10 bases line up with TRBD1. Germline values: CDR1 MNHNY, CDR2 SVGAGI (reference sequence). CDR3 size: 15 residues. V trimming: 10 bases; J trimming: 10 bases; junction bases outside the gene matches: 13. The CDR3 here is CATIPGGTGESPLHF. The DNA of the CDR3 is TGTGCCACCATCCCCGGGGGGACAGGGGAATCACCCCTCCACTTT.

This clone was seen a handful of times. The rearrangement uses TRBV7-2 and TRBJ2-5; TRBD2 might be the D (7 bases). Germline CDR1 reads SGHTA; CDR2 reads FQGNSA. Trimming cost V 7 bases and J 5 bases, with 20 bases left between them. CDR3 length: 15 amino acids. CDR3 protein: CASTPFGGGGETQYF. Here the CDR3 DNA reads TGTGCCAGCACCCCCTTCGGAGGGGGAGGGGAGACCCAGTACTTC.

This clone was recorded only once. The chain employs TRBV11-2 and TRBJ1-5, with TRBD1 as a possible D gene (5 bases). Germline V gene lookup returns CDR1 SGHAT and CDR2 FQNNGV. The length of the CDR3 is 13 residues. Trimming removed 4 bases from V and 7 bases from J, with 11 bases in between. In DNA, the CDR3 is TGTGCCAGCAGCTCTGAAGAGGGGCAGCCCCAGCATTTT. It is translated as CASSSEEGQPQHF.

Here the CDR3 reads CASSLALRERTEAFF. Here the CDR3 DNA reads TGTGCCAGCAGCTTAGCGCTCAGGGAAAGGACTGAAGCTTTCTTT. This rearrangement joins TRBV7-6 to TRBJ1-1; the D gene is possibly TRBD1 (5 bases). This CDR3 is built from 15 residues. The germline gives CDR1 SGHVS, CDR2 FNYEAQ. The V and J ends lost 0 bases and 5 bases respectively, with 13 bases between them. Based on the CDR3 plus reference TRBV7-6 and TRBJ1-1, the full variable domain is GAGVSQSPRYKVTKRGQDVALRCDPISGHVSLYWYRQALGQGPEFLTYFNYEAQQDKSGLPNDRFSAERPEGSISTLTIQRTEQRDSAMYRCASSLALRERTEAFFGQGTRLTVV.

This sequence joins TRBV29-1 and TRBJ2-3; D perhaps matches TRBD1 (5 bases). Germline V lookup: CDR1 SQVTM, CDR2 ANQGSEA. The CDR3 runs 14 residues. The germline V and J ends were trimmed by 1 base and 4 bases, with 12 bases remaining between them. The CDR3 reads CSVEGQGRPDTQYF. The CDR3 bases are TGCAGCGTTGAAGGGCAGGGTCGGCCAGATACGCAGTATTTT.

The rearrangement uses TRBV6-6 and TRBJ1-2; D is possibly TRBD1 (5 bases). The CDR3 consists of 13 residues. Trimming removed 0 bases from V and 8 bases from J, with 10 bases in between. Germline values: CDR1 MNHNY, CDR2 SVGAGI (reference sequence). As DNA, the CDR3 is TGTGCCAGCAGTTACTCGAACGGGGACGGCTACACCTTC. It is translated as CASSYSNGDGYTF.

The chain is built from TRBV5-1 and TRBJ1-1; D may be TRBD1 (5 bases). Trimming shortened V by 0 bases and J by 0 bases, and 6 bases separated the two germline ends. Germline-derived CDR1 and CDR2 are SGHRS and YFSETQ. This CDR3 comprises 14 residues. The CDR3 loop reads CASSLGGVNTEAFF. In DNA, the CDR3 is TGCGCCAGCAGCTTGGGAGGGGTGAACACTGAAGCTTTCTTT.

This sequence joins TRBV7-2 and TRBJ2-3, with 8 bases aligning to TRBD2. CDR3 length: 15 residues. With V trimmed by 1 base and J by 1 base, 1 base remained unmatched. Germline V CDR1 and CDR2: SGHTA, FQGNSA. CDR3 amino acids: CASSLVGGGTDTQYF. The CDR3 coding sequence is TGTGCCAGCAGCTTAGTCGGGGGGGGCACAGATACGCAGTATTTT.

This sequence joins TRBV7-3 and TRBJ2-1, with D uncertain. Trimming took off 5 bases at V and 4 bases at J, with 15 bases between the two ends. This CDR3 has 15 residues. Germline loops: CDR1 SGHTA, CDR2 FQGTGA. DNA for the CDR3: TGTGCCAGCAGCCCGGCGATGGGCACGTACAATGAGCAGTTCTTC. It translates to CASSPAMGTYNEQFF.

The V gene is TRBV30, the J gene TRBJ1-2; TRBD1 matches 8 bases. The germline CDR1 and CDR2 sequences are GTSNPN and SVGIG (reference sequence). CDR3 size: 13 residues. V was pared by 3 bases and J by 5 bases, with 5 bases of the junction left unmatched. As DNA, the CDR3 is TGTGCCTGGAGGGCGGACAGGGTTTATGGCTACACCTTC. Translation gives CAWRADRVYGYTF. The full variable domain, completed using reference TRBV30 and TRBJ1-2, is SQTIHQWPATLVQPVGSPLSLECTVEGTSNPNLYWYRQAAGRGLQLLFYSVGIGQISSEVPQNLSASRPQDRQFILSSKKLLLSDSGFYLCAWRADRVYGYTFGSGTRLTVV.